This T cell receptor beta chain originates from a study of shared clonotypes between healthy human individuals. Profiling relied on immunoSEQ multiplex PCR, and the TCRdb table lists in-frame clones only, not all of them. The table has some 2.4 million clones, under 95% seen once. This clonotype originated in a man aged 18 to 29 in good health. Some clones in this sample may be carry-over from other donors' samples. Sample: naive CD4+ T cells from PBMCs. Regarding subset: CD45RA+ positively selected.

CDR3 in DNA: TGTGCCAGCAGTCCCCGGACAGGGGGCCCGTTTGGAAACACCATATATTTT. It yields the protein CASSPRTGGPFGNTIYF. The chain links TRBV28 to TRBJ1-3, with 11 bases that match TRBD1. With V trimmed by 5 bases and J by 3 bases, 9 bases remained unmatched. Germline V CDR1 and CDR2: MDHEN, SYDVKM. The CDR3 is made up of 17 amino acids.